One TCR beta chain is described in this entry. This specimen belongs to a study of OX40 agonist ivuxolimab in advanced cancers. CDR3 size: 15 residues. V was pared by 0 bases and J by 1 base, with 10 bases between. Germline CDR1 reads SGHAT; CDR2 reads FQDESV (reference sequence). The table came from immunoSEQ multiplex PCR; TCRdb's copy has only in-frame clones and leaves some out. The sample comprises tens of thousands of clones, around four fifths of which are singletons, and roughly 1.1% rests with the top ten. The source was CD4+ or CD8+ T cells sorted from blood, collected in a trial of the OX40 agonist ivuxolimab. This chain joins TRBV11-1 and TRBJ2-7; D ambiguous. The receptor comes from an adult with an advanced solid tumor such as melanoma, head and neck, liver or kidney cancer. This chain's CDR3 is CASSLALDPSYEQYV. Here the CDR3 DNA reads TGTGCCAGCAGCTTAGCGCTTGACCCATCCTACGAGCAGTACGTC.